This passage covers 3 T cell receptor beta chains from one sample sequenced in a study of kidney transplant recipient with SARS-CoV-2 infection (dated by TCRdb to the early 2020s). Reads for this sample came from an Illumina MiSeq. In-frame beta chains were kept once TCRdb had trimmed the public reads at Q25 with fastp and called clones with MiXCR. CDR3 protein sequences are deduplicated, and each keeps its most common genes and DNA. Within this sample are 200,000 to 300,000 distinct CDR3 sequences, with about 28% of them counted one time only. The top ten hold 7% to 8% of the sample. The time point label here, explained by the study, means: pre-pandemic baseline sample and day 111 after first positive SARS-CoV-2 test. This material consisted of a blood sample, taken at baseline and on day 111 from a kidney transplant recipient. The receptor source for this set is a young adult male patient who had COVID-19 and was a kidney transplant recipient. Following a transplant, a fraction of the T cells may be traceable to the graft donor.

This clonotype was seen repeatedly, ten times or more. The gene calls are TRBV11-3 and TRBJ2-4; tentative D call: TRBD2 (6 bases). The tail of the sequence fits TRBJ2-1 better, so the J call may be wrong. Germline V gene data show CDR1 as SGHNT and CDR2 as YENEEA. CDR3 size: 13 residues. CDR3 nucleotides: TGTGCCAGCAGCTTACGGGGGACCGACTCGCAGTTCTTC. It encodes CASSLRGTDSQFF.

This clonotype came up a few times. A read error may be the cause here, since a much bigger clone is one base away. The CDR3 DNA sequence: TGTGCCAGCAGCGTTCGCGCTAAGGCTGGAAAGACCTATGGCTACACCTTC. This codes for CASSVRAKAGKTYGYTF. The rearrangement links TRBV11-1 to TRBJ1-2; D call uncertain. This CDR3 spans 17 amino acids. Germline lookup yields CDR1 SGHAT and CDR2 FQDESV (reference sequence). V was cut by 5 bases and J by 4 bases, with 23 bases left in between. Full variable domain (outside the CDR3, taken from reference TRBV11-1 and TRBJ1-2): EAEVAQSPRYKITEKSQAVAFWCDPISGHATLYWYRQILGQGPELLVQFQDESVVDDSQLPKDRFSAERLKGVDSTLKIQPAELGDSAMYLCASSVRAKAGKTYGYTFGSGTRLTVV.

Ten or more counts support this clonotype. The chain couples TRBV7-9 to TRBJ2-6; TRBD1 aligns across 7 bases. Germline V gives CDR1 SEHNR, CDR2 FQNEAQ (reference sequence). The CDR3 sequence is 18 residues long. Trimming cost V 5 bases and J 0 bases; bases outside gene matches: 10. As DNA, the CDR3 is TGTGCCAGCAGCCGTACCAGACAGGGTATCTCTGGGGCCAACGTCCTGACTTTC. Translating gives CASSRTRQGISGANVLTF.